This TCR beta chain was sequenced for a study of T cells after yellow fever vaccination (dated by TCRdb to between 2017 and 2020). As for the study more broadly: Libraries from fractions with low cell numbers were prepared with the SMART-Seq v4 Ultra Low Input RNA kit. Bulk TCR alpha and beta repertoires were sequenced longitudinally to track T-cell clones before and after primary and booster YFV17D yellow fever vaccination. Blood samples were taken at several timepoints before and after primary and secondary immunization, and bulk PBMC replicates and cell subsets were isolated. Two healthy male donors, one aged 18 to 30 and one aged 30 to 40 years, made up the cohort.

In light of the paper, this sample's treatment or condition label describes: live attenuated yellow fever vaccine strain. PBMCs were isolated from peripheral blood using a standard Ficoll-Paque protocol. Dynabeads CD4 and CD8 positive selection kits were used to isolate the CD4 and CD8 T-cell fractions. TriZol was used to extract RNA from bulk PBMCs, from CD4 and CD8 fractions, and from dextramer-positive and dextramer-negative fractions. Looking up the germline V gene yields CDR1 SGHTA and CDR2 FQGTGA. Trimming costs V 2 bases and J 6 bases, and their ends lie 19 bases apart. The CDR3, from cysteine to phenylalanine, totals 17 residues. CDR3 DNA only is kept here, 51 bases in frame from base 1. Points the paper makes about the study in general: A small fraction of clonotypes showed up in both the CD4 and CD8 compartments, probably as a result of convergent recombination. Compared with the primary T-cell response, the secondary T-cell response was faster but weaker, reaching its peak on day 5 rather than on day 15. After the booster, most of the clones that had expanded following primary vaccination were detected again (about 95% of CD4 and around 90% of CD8), which suggests that memory was broadly maintained. The study included only a couple of donors, which limits how far the findings can be generalized. Because abundant contaminating clonotypes from the bulk population could be contained in FACS-sorted repertoires, computational filtering was required.

The listed sequencing device is Illumina NovaSeq 6000. TCR cDNA was made using 5'RACE template switching, a step that added a universal primer site and unique molecular identifiers. Priming of cDNA synthesis was performed from both the TCR alpha and TCR beta constant segments. Library amplification used two PCR steps, and the second PCR step added sample barcodes and sequencing adapters. Sequencing of libraries was done on Illumina HiSeq 2500 (2x100 bp) or NovaSeq (2x150 bp). On the authors' methods: Reads were demultiplexed and collapsed into UMI consensus sequences with MIGEC, and V(D)J alignment was performed with MiXCR. Using edgeR on replicate PBMC samples, clonotypes were called vaccine-responding if FDR was below 0.01 and the log2 fold change was above 5 up to day 15. Each bulk clonotype received a CD4 or CD8 identity based on whether the sequenced CD4 or CD8 repertoire contained that clonotype at higher abundance. The public sequencing data were trimmed at Q25 with fastp and processed into clonotypes with MiXCR by TCRdb, which kept only in-frame beta chains. When rows share a CDR3 protein, they turn into one entry using the most common DNA and genes. None of the V and J calls come from the authors' own analysis; TCRdb made them. The sample yields approximately 120,000 distinct CDR3 sequences; over 12% were counted once. The ten most abundant clones make up 43% of the sample.

A word on this clonotype: Its antigen is unknown. No quality values exist for individual bases; no much larger clone is one base distant.

The source was CD8+ T cells sorted from PBMCs, collected 5 days after the yellow fever booster vaccination. The source is a man aged 18 to 30 who received the YFV17D yellow fever vaccine. The chain uses TRBV7-3 and TRBJ2-2; the D gene could be either TRBD1 or TRBD2, each agreeing at 5 bases. The CDR3 region has the sequence CASSLQMRGPRAGELFF. The DNA sequence is TGTGCCAGCAGCTTACAAATGAGGGGCCCTCGGGCCGGGGAGCTGTTTTTT.